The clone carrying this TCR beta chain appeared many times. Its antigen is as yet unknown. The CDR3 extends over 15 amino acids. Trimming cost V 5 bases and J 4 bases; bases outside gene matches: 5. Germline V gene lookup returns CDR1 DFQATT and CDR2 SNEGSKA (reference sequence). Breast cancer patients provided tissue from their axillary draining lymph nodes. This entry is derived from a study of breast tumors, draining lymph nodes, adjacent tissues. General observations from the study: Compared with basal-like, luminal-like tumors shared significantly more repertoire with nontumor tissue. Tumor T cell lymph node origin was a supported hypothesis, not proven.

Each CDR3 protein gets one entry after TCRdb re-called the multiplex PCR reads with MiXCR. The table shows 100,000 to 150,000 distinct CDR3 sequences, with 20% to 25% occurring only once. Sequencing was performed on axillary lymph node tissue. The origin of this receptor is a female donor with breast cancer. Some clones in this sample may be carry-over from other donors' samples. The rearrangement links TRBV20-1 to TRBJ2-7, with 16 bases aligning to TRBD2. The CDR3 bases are TGCAGTGCTGGGACTAGCGGGAGGGCGGTTTACGAGCAGTACTTC. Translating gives CSAGTSGRAVYEQYF.